This entry describes one T cell receptor beta chain. The antigen is not known. Libraries were prepared by immunoSEQ multiplex PCR; TCRdb keeps only in-frame clonotypes and omits some of them. The sample has about 130,000 clones, roughly 94% seen once. V lost 3 bases and J lost 3, with 8 bases in between. The CDR3 runs 13 residues. The germline CDR1 and CDR2 sequences are MNHGY and SVAAGI. The data were taken from a study of T cell responses to AZD1222 COVID-19 vaccine. Overall study: The study pooled second doses at about 4 or about 12 weeks. Study outcomes and limitations: With two AZD1222 doses given, Spike-specific TCR breadth and depth both rose. Spike regions recognized by vaccine-associated CD4 TCRs spanned the protein, led by 160-218 and 743-854. Just a handful of people given AZD1222 tested seropositive at baseline.

The sample here was peripheral blood, taken on day 0 of AZD1222 vaccination. This receptor was obtained from an adult in good health. V gene TRBV6-9 combines with J gene TRBJ1-2, with unresolved D. CDR3 loop: CASSYGGYYGYTF. DNA of the CDR3: TGTGCCAGCAGTTACGGTGGCTACTATGGCTACACCTTC.